Listed here are 11 T cell receptor beta chains from one sample, sequenced in a study of blood T cells in healthy people across ages. With a J-beta primer mix and a sample-barcoded 5' primer, a second PCR ran about 7 to 12 cycles. TCRdb re-called the 5' RACE reads with MiXCR, one entry per CDR3 protein. The table has around 800,000 distinct CDR3 sequences, around a quarter seen once. The same specimen was also included in a second study, on T cells of mothers and their children.

The sequencing input was blood. The receptors come from a boy aged 10-17 years in good health.

The chain links TRBV6-6 to TRBJ2-5, with D unresolved. The DNA matches TRBJ2-7 better at its end, which makes the J call doubtful. The CDR3 spans 14 residues. Germline lookup yields CDR1 MNHNY and CDR2 SVGAGI (reference sequence). CDR3 residues: CASSLMLGDYEQYF. DNA for the CDR3: TGTGCCAGCAGTTTAATGCTAGGAGACTACGAGCAGTACTTC.

V usage is TRBV30 and J usage is TRBJ2-3; 9 bases match TRBD2. The V segment lost 0 bases and the J segment 9 bases; nucleotides outside the gene matches: 13. Germline loops: CDR1 GTSNPN, CDR2 SVGIG (reference sequence). The CDR3 has 16 amino acids. CDR3 DNA sequence: TGTGCCTGGAGTGTACGGGCGGGGGGGCTTGGAGGGACGCAGTATTTT. It codes for CAWSVRAGGLGGTQYF.

This clonotype occurred a few times. The gene calls are TRBV2 and TRBJ1-2, with D unclear. This CDR3 has 13 amino acids. V was shortened by 7 bases and J by 3 bases, with 12 bases between the two germline ends. The germline CDR1 and CDR2 sequences are SNHLY and FYNNEI. DNA of the CDR3: TGTGCCAGCACGAGGGCCTTACACTATGGCTACACCTTC. Protein sequence: CASTRALHYGYTF.

A note on this clonotype: A junction boundary mismatches the germline segment, possibly from a read error. The V and J genes are TRBV29-1 and TRBJ2-1; D remains ambiguous. The CDR3 consists of 13 residues. Germline V CDR1 and CDR2: SQVTM, ANQGSEA. Here the CDR3 reads CSVGLLPFDEQLF. The CDR3 coding sequence is TGCAGCGTTGGCCTCCTCCCTTTTGATGAGCAGCTCTTC.

This clonotype was counted a few times. The chain links TRBV25-1 to TRBJ2-3; D possibly corresponds to TRBD1 (5 bases). V was clipped by 6 bases and J by 11 bases, with 15 bases between them. The CDR3 extends over 12 amino acids. Germline V CDR1 and CDR2: MGHDK, SYGVNS. The DNA for the CDR3 is TGTGCCAGCAGACCCGACAGTGAACTGCAGTATTTT. As protein: CASRPDSELQYF.

J is TRBJ1-5 and V is TRBV5-1; no clear D. The CDR3 contains 15 residues. The ends were cut back, 5 bases at V and 5 bases at J, with 17 bases in the middle. Germline V lookup: CDR1 SGHRS, CDR2 YFSETQ. CDR3 sequence: CASRGEGRSYQPQHF. CDR3 nucleotide sequence: TGCGCCAGCAGGGGCGAAGGAAGGTCTTATCAGCCCCAGCATTTT.

The chain is built from TRBV27 and TRBJ2-5; 9 nucleotides line up with TRBD1. The V segment lost 6 bases and the J segment 2 bases; nucleotides outside the gene matches: 4. This CDR3 contains 14 residues. Germline V gives CDR1 MNHEY, CDR2 SMNVEV (reference sequence). CDR3 in amino acids: CASRGTGQQETQYF. CDR3 nucleotide sequence: TGTGCCAGCAGGGGGACAGGGCAACAAGAGACCCAGTACTTC.

Many counts were recorded for this clonotype. V usage is TRBV11-2 and J usage is TRBJ2-5; perhaps D is TRBD1 or TRBD2 (5 bases each). CDR1 is SGHAT and CDR2 is FQNNGV in the germline V gene. This CDR3 is 13 amino acids long. With 3 bases removed from V and 5 bases from J, the gap between germline ends came to 10 bases. CDR3 nucleotide sequence: TGTGCCAGCAGCTTGGGGACCAAGGAGACCCAGTACTTC. Translation: CASSLGTKETQYF.

This clonotype was counted between two and nine times. The J gene is TRBJ1-4, the V gene TRBV20-1; a possible D gene is TRBD1 (5 bases). In germline, CDR1 is DFQATT, CDR2 SNEGSKA (reference sequence). The CDR3 has 15 amino acids. The V end was cut by 2 bases, the J end by 4 bases, with 14 bases between. In DNA, the CDR3 is TGCAGTGCTAGAAGGACACGAGGATTTAATGAAAAACTGTTTTTT. Translated, it gives CSARRTRGFNEKLFF.

This clonotype was seen only a few times. The chain employs TRBV6-5 and TRBJ2-2; TRBD2 matches at 14 bases. Germline-derived CDR1 and CDR2 are MNHEY and SVGAGI. This CDR3 contains 20 residues. V dropped 4 bases and J dropped 2; count of bases not matched to a gene: 12. The CDR3 bases are TGTGCCAGCAGTTCCCTCCGGACTAGCGGGGGGCCTTTAAACACCGGGGAGCTGTTTTTT. Its translation is CASSSLRTSGGPLNTGELFF.

The chain combines TRBV7-2 with TRBJ1-2, with 11 bases lining up with TRBD1. This CDR3 spans 13 amino acids. With 4 bases clipped from V and 7 bases from J, the junction kept 2 bases outside the gene matches. Germline-derived CDR1 and CDR2 are SGHTA and FQGNSA. The CDR3 DNA follows: TGTGCCAGCAGCTGGACAGGGGGCAGTGGCTACACCTTC. Translated: CASSWTGGSGYTF.